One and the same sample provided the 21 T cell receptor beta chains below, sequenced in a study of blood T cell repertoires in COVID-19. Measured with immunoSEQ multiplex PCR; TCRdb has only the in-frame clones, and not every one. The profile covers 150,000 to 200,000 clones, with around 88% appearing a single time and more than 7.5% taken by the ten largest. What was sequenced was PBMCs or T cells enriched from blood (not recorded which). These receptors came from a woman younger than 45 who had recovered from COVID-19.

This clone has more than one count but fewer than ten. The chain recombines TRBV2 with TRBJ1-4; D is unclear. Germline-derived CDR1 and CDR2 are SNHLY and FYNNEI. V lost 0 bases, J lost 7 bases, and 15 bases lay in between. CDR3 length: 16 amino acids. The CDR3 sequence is CASSEAIGGDGEKLFF. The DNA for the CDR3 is TGTGCCAGCAGTGAAGCAATCGGCGGGGATGGTGAAAAACTGTTTTTT.

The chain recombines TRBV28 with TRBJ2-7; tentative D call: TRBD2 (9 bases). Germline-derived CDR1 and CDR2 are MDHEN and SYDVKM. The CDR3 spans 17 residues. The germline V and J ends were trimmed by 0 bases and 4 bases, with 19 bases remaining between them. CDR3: CASSLWTGEAGGYEQYF. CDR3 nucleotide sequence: TGTGCCAGCAGTTTATGGACAGGGGAAGCGGGAGGTTACGAGCAGTACTTC.

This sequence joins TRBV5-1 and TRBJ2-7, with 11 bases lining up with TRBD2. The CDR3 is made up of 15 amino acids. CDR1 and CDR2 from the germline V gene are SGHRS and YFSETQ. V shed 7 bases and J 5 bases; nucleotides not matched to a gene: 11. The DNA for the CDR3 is TGCGCCAGCCGTCTCCTAGCGGGAGGTTTCCACGAGCAGTACTTC. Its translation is CASRLLAGGFHEQYF.

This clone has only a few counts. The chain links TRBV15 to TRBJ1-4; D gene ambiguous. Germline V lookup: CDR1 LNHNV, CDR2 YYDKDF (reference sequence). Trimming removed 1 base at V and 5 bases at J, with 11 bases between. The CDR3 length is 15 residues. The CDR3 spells CATSRANSGNEKLFF. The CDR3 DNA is TGTGCCACCAGCAGAGCCAACAGTGGGAATGAAAAACTGTTTTTT.

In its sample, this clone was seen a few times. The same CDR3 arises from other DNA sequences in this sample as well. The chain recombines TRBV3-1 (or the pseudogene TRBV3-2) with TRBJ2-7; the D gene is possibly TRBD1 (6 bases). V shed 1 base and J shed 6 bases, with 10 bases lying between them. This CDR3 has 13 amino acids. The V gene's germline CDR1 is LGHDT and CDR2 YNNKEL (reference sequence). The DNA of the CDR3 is TGTGCCAGCAGCCAAGGTACAGGGCGCGAGCAGTACTTC. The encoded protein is CASSQGTGREQYF.

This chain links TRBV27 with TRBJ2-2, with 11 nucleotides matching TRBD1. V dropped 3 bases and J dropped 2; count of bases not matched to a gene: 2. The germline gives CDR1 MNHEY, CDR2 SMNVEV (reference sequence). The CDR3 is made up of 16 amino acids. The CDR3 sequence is CASSFRTGGNTGELFF. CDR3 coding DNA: TGTGCCAGCAGTTTTAGGACAGGGGGCAACACCGGGGAGCTGTTTTTT.

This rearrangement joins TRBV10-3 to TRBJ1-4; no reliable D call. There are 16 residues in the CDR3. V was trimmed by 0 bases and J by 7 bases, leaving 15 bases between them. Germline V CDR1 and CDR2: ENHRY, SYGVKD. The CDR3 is CAISESGGVLGEKLFF. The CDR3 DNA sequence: TGTGCCATCAGTGAGTCGGGCGGGGTTCTAGGTGAAAAACTGTTTTTT.

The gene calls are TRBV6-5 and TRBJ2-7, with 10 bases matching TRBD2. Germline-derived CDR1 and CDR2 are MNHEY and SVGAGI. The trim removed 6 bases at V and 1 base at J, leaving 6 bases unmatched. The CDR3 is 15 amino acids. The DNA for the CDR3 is TGTGCCAGCAGAATCACTAGCGGGGCTTCCTACGAGCAGTACTTC. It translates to CASRITSGASYEQYF.

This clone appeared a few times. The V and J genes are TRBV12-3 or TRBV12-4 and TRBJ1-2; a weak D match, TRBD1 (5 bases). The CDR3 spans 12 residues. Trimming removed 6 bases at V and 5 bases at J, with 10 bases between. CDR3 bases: TGTGCCAGCAGGAATGGGGGGTATGGCTACACCTTC. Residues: CASRNGGYGYTF.

As DNA, the CDR3 is TGTGCCAGCATTCACGGGGGGGGAGCTAACTATGGCTACACCTTC. Translating gives CASIHGGGANYGYTF. J is TRBJ1-2 and V is TRBV28; maybe TRBD1 (5 bases). The CDR3 loop spans 15 amino acids. The germline CDR1 and CDR2 sequences are MDHEN and SYDVKM. V lost 7 bases to trimming and J lost 0 bases, with 15 bases between them.

In DNA form, the CDR3 reads TGCGCCAGCAGCCAAGATCCAGGGTTCTCCTACGAGCAGTACTTC. Its translation: CASSQDPGFSYEQYF. The chain couples TRBV4-1 to TRBJ2-7; tentatively, D is TRBD1 (5 bases). The CDR3 has 15 residues. The germline CDR1 and CDR2 sequences are MGHRA and YSYEKL. V was cut by 0 bases and J by 0 bases, with 9 bases left in between.

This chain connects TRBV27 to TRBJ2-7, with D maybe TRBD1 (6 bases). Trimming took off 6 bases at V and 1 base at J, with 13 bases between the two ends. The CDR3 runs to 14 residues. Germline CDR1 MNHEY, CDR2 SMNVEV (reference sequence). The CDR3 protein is CASRPGHISYEQYF. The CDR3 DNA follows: TGTGCCAGCAGACCGGGACATATATCCTACGAGCAGTACTTC.

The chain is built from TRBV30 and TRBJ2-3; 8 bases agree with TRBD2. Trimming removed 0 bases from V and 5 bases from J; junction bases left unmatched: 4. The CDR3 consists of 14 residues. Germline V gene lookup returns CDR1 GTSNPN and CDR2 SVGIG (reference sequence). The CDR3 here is CAWSVGLARDTQYF. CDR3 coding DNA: TGTGCCTGGAGTGTCGGACTAGCAAGAGATACGCAGTATTTT.

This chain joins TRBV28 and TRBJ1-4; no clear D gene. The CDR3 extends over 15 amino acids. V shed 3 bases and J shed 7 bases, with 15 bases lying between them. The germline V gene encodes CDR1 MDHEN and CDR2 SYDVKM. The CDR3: CASSLSRELIEKLFF. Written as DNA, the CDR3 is TGTGCCAGCAGTTTGAGCCGCGAACTAATTGAAAAACTGTTTTTT.

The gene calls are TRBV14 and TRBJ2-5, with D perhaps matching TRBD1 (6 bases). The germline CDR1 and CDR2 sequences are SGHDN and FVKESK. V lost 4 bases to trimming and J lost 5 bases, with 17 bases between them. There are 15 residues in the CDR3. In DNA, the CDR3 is TGTGCCAGCAGCCCGTGGCAGGGGTTTCGCGAGACCCAGTACTTC. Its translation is CASSPWQGFRETQYF.

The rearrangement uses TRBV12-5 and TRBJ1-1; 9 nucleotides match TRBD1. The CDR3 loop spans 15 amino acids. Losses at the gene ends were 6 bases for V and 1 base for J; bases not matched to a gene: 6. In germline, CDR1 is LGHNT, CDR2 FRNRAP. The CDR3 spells CASGPWDRENTEAFF. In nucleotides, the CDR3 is TGTGCTAGTGGCCCATGGGACAGGGAGAACACTGAAGCTTTCTTT.

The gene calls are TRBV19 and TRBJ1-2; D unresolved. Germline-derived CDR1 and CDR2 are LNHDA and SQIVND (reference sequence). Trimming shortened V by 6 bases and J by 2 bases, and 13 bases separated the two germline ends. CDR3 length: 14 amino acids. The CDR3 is CASRDSLVNYGYTF. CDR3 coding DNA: TGTGCCAGTAGAGACTCCCTAGTCAACTATGGCTACACCTTC.

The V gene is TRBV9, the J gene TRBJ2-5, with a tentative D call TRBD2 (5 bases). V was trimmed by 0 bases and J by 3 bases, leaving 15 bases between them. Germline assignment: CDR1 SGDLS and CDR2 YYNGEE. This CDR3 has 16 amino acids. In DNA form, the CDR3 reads TGTGCCAGCAGCGTAGAGGGATCACTAGGAAAAGAGACCCAGTACTTC. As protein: CASSVEGSLGKETQYF.

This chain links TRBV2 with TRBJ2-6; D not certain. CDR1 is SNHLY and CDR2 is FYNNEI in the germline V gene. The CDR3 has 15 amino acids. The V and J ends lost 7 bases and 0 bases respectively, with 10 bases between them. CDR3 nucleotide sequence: TGTGCCAGCACCAAACAGAACTCTGGGGCCAACGTCCTGACTTTC. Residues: CASTKQNSGANVLTF.

The CDR3 spells CASSLTLAGVGEQFF. The DNA of the CDR3 is TGTGCCAGCAGCTTGACACTAGCGGGAGTAGGAGAGCAGTTCTTC. This chain uses TRBV7-9 with TRBJ2-1, with 11 bases lining up with TRBD2. The CDR3 extends over 15 amino acids. The J segment lost 10 bases and the V segment lost 3 bases, leaving 8 bases of the junction unmatched. Germline assignment: CDR1 SEHNR and CDR2 FQNEAQ (reference sequence). The full variable domain, completed using reference TRBV7-9 and TRBJ2-1, is DTGVSQNPRHKITKRGQNVTFRCDPISEHNRLYWYRQTLGQGPEFLTYFQNEAQLEKSRLLSDRFSAERPKGSFSTLEIQRTEQGDSAMYLCASSLTLAGVGEQFFGPGTRLTVL.

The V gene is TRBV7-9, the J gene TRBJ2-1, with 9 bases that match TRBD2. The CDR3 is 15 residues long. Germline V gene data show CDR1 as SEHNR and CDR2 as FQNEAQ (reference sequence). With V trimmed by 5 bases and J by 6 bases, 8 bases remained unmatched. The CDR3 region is CASSRTSDGGNEQFF. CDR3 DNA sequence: TGTGCCAGCAGCCGGACTAGCGACGGCGGCAATGAGCAGTTCTTC.